This is a list of T cell receptor beta chains from one sample in a study of blood T cell repertoires in COVID-19. TCRdb's copy holds only in-frame clones and misses some; the assay was immunoSEQ multiplex PCR. The table includes hundreds of thousands of clones, approximately 86% detected once. The sample was peripheral blood. Receptor source: a human donor in a cohort sampled during active COVID-19. CDR3s leave out the opening cysteine and the closing phenylalanine or tryptophan.

j_call,v_call,cdr3_aa
TRBJ2-1,TRBV5-4,ASSPGQGFYNEQF
TRBJ2-2,TRBV11-3,ASSLQGPANTGELF
TRBJ1-1,TRBV7-9,ASSLALSPEAF
TRBJ1-4,TRBV6-6,ASSRRDTRTLTWETNEKLF
TRBJ2-7,TRBV6-6,ASSSPLEGVSYEQY
TRBJ2-5,TRBV19,ASSPGGGLAGVGQETQY
TRBJ2-5,TRBV27,ASSLGQGAMTQY
TRBJ2-7,TRBV6-4,ASVDNLYHEQY
TRBJ1-3,TRBV5-1,ASRQGSGNTIY
TRBJ1-3,TRBV30,AWKHRDYSGNTIY
TRBJ2-1,TRBV4-1,ASSQDGPGLAGVSEQF
TRBJ2-5,TRBV5-1,ASSSMRDNQETQY
TRBJ2-5,TRBV29-1,SARDNQETQY
TRBJ2-1,TRBV7-2,ASSQGLAGQLENEQF
TRBJ2-3,TRBV7-9,ASSFPFFSGKEGPDTQY
TRBJ2-7,TRBV29-1,SVRTASGAGISEQY
TRBJ1-5,TRBV19,ASSIGDRGLYQPQH
TRBJ2-7,TRBV6-1,ASSEFGRGRDEQY
TRBJ2-7,TRBV19,ASSILTPGYEQY
TRBJ2-2,TRBV6-5,ASRFGGSTGELF
TRBJ2-2,TRBV5-1,ASSTEGARAGELF
TRBJ1-3,TRBV4-1,ASSQEEYRAGNTIY
TRBJ2-7,TRBV27,ASSHRDRDYEQY
TRBJ2-5,TRBV30,AWSYGGETQY